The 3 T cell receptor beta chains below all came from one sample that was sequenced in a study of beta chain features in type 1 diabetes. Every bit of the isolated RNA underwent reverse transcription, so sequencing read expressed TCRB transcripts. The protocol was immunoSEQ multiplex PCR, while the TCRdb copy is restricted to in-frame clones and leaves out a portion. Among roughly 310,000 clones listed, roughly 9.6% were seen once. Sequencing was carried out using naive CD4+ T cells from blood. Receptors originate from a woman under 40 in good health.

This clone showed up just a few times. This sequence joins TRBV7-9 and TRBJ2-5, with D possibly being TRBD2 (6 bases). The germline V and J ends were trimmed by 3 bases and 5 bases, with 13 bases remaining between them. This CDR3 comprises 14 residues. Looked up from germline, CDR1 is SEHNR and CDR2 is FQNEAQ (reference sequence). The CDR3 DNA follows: TGTGCCAGCAGCTTGGCGGGGAATGTGGAGACCCAGTACTTC. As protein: CASSLAGNVETQYF.

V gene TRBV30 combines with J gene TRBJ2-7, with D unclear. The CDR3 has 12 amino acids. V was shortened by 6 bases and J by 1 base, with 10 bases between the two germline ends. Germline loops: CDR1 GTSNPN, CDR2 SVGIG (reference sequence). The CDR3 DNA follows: TGTGCCTGTCAACCGGTATCCTACGAGCAGTACTTC. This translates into CACQPVSYEQYF. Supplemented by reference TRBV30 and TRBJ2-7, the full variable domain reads SQTIHQWPATLVQPVGSPLSLECTVEGTSNPNLYWYRQAAGRGLQLLFYSVGIGQISSEVPQNLSASRPQDRQFILSSKKLLLSDSGFYLCACQPVSYEQYFGPGTRLTVT.

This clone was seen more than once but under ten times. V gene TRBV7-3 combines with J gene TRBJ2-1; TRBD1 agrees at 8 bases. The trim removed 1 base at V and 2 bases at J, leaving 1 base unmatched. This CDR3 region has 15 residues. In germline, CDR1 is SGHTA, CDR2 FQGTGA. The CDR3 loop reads CASSLKQGAYNEQFF. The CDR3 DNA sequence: TGTGCCAGCAGCTTAAAACAGGGGGCCTACAATGAGCAGTTCTTC.